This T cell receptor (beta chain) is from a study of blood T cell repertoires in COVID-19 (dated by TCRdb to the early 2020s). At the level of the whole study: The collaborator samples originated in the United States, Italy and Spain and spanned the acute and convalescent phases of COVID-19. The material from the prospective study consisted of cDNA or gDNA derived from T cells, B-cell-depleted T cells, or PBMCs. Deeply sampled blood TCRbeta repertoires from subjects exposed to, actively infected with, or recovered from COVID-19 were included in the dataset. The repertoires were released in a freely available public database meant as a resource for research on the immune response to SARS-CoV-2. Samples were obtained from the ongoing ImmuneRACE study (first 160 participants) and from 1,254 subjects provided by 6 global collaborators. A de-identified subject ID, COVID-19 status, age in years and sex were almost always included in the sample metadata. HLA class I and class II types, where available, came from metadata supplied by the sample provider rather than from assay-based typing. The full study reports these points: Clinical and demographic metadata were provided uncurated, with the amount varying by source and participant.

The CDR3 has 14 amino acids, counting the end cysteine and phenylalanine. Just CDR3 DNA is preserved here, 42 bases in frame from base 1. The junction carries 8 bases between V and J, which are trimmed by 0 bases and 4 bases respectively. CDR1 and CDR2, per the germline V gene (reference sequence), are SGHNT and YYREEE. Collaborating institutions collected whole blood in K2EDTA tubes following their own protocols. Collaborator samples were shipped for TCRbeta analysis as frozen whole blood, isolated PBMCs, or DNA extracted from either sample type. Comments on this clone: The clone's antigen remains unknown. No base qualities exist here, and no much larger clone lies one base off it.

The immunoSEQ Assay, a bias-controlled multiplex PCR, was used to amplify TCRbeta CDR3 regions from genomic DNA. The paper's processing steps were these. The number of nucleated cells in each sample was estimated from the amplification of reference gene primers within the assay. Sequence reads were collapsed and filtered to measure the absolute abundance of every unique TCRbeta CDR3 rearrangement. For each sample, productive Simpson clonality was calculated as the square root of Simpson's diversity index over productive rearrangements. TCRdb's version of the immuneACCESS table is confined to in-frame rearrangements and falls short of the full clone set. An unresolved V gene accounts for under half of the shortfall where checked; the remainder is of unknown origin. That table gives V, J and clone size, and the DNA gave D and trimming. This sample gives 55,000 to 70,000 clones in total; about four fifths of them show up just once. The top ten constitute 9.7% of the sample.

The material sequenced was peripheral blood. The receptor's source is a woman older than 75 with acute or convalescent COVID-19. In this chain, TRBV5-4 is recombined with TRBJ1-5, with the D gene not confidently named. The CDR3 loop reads CASSLAGTNQPQHF. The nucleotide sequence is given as TGTGCCAGCAGCTTGGCAGGTACTAATCAGCCCCAGCATTTT.